This T cell receptor beta chain derives from a study of CD8 T cells in ankylosing spondylitis. V was pared by 3 bases and J by 0 bases, with 8 bases between. This CDR3 contains 14 residues. The authors made TCR beta libraries by quantitative 5'-RACE with molecular barcodes. From the 5' RACE reads, TCRdb called clonotypes with MiXCR, one entry per CDR3 protein. Found here are about 220,000 distinct CDR3 sequences, 5.5% to 7.5% of them singletons; the top ten hold 14%. General study results and limits: Those disease-linked clones were CD8+; they were also relatively rare in peripheral blood. Seemingly characteristic of ankylosing spondylitis blood was a TCR beta motif consisting of about 8 highly homologous variants. Both synovial fluid and blood in reactive arthritis had previously been reported to carry some motif variants. Disease-linked clones were reportedly significantly enriched in matched ankylosing spondylitis synovial fluid.

This clonotype came up many times. Its cognate antigen is unknown. This TCR was sampled from a male donor with ankylosing spondylitis. This chain joins TRBV12-3 or TRBV12-4 and TRBJ1-2; D gene ambiguous. Sequences were obtained from blood, either unsorted or a sorted T cell fraction (not recorded which). CDR3 amino acids: CASSLPDSNYGYTF. CDR3 in DNA: TGTGCCAGCAGTTTGCCAGATTCTAACTATGGCTACACCTTC.